This TCR beta chain was recorded in a study of cytomegalovirus exposure and HLA in healthy donors. TCRdb keeps only in-frame clones here, not all; method: immunoSEQ multiplex PCR. The data show 150,000 to 200,000 clones, roughly 88% seen once. About this clone: The antigen is unknown.

This CDR3 has 13 amino acids. Germline CDR1 and CDR2: SEHNR and FQNEAQ (reference sequence). V lost 8 bases, J lost 9 bases, and 17 bases lay in between. Notes on the study in general: Reported performance of the classifier showed diagnosis of cytomegalovirus status with high specificity and sensitivity. Some TCR beta chains (roughly 160 of them) were listed as cytomegalovirus-associated.

The donors were part of the validation cohort of 120 or so subjects. That cohort was separate from the first cohort, which comprised roughly 670 subjects. The sample taken for sequencing was PBMCs. The clonotype comes from a woman between 18 and 30 years old in good health and CMV-seronegative. The chain carries TRBV7-9 and TRBJ2-1; perhaps TRBD2 as D (6 bases). The CDR3 DNA reads TGTGCCAGCGGGGAGGATGTTTCGGTTGAGCAGTTCTTC. Residues: CASGEDVSVEQFF. Filled out from reference TRBV7-9 and TRBJ2-1, the complete variable domain reads DTGVSQNPRHKITKRGQNVTFRCDPISEHNRLYWYRQTLGQGPEFLTYFQNEAQLEKSRLLSDRFSAERPKGSFSTLEIQRTEQGDSAMYLCASGEDVSVEQFFGPGTRLTVL.